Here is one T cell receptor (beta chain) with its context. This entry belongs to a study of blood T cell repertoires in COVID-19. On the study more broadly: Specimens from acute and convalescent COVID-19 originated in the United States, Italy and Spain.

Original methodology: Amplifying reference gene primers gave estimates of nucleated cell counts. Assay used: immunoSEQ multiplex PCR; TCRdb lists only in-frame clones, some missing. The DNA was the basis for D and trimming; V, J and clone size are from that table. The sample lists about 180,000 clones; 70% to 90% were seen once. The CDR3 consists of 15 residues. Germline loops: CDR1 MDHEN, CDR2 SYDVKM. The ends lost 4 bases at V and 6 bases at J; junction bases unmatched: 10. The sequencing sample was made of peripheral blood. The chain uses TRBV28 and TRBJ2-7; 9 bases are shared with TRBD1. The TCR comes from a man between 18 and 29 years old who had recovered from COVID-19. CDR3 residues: CASSSTGGHLGEQYF. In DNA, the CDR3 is TGTGCCAGCAGTTCGACAGGGGGGCACCTGGGCGAGCAGTACTTC.